This T cell receptor beta chain comes out of a study of response to subunit inactivated influenza vaccine. TCRdb used MiXCR to reprocess the RT-PCR reads, holding one entry per CDR3 protein. The table shows 500,000 to 550,000 distinct CDR3 sequences, with approximately 22% occurring only once. The trim removed 7 bases at V and 4 bases at J, leaving 11 bases unmatched. CDR3 size: 15 residues. Germline CDR1 reads SGHAT; CDR2 reads FQNNGV. The same data also went into a second study, on T cells expressing NK-cell markers. From that paper: In generating TCR beta cDNA, 5'RACE template switching with UMIs was used.

The sample in question was CD4+ T cells sorted from PBMCs, obtained 12 days after vaccination. The chain links TRBV11-2 to TRBJ1-1; 8 positions match TRBD1. This TCR derives from a man aged 50 or older who received an inactivated influenza vaccine. In nucleotides, the CDR3 is TGTGCCAGCAACGACTTGGTCAGGGGGCTCACTGAAGCTTTCTTT. Encoded protein: CASNDLVRGLTEAFF.